One T cell receptor (beta chain) is described in this entry. Its specificity is not known. Between the trimmed V and J ends, which lost 7 bases and 2 bases, there was a span of 10 bases. Looked up from germline, CDR1 is SQVTM and CDR2 is ANQGSEA. The CDR3 runs 12 residues. This entry comes from a study of OX40 agonist ivuxolimab in advanced cancers. At the level of the study: Patients were treated with intravenous ivuxolimab, dosed at 0.01 to 10 mg/kg and infused every 2 weeks. A diagnosis of hepatocellular carcinoma, melanoma, renal cell or head and neck cancer was present in dose-escalation patients. Notes on the study in general: Average numbers of expanded clones were greater in CD8+ T cells than in CD4+.

Blood was sampled at baseline, cycle 4 day 1, and cycle 7 day 1. Only in-frame clones appear in the TCRdb table, and some are missing; sequencing was by immunoSEQ multiplex PCR. Counted here are 95,000 to 150,000 clones, less than 95% occurring once; the ten biggest clones make up around 0.84%. The rearrangement links TRBV29-1 to TRBJ2-3; no firm D call. The sequences come from CD4+ or CD8+ T cells sorted from blood, collected in a trial of the OX40 agonist ivuxolimab. This clonotype was sampled from an adult with an advanced solid tumor such as melanoma, head and neck, liver or kidney cancer. The CDR3 is CSGRQPTDTQYF. The CDR3 DNA reads as TGCAGCGGCAGACAACCCACAGATACGCAGTATTTT.